The 20 T cell receptor beta chains presented below share a single source sample, sequenced in a study of graft-versus-host responses after intestinal transplantation. Sequencing was performed with immunoSEQ multiplex PCR; in TCRdb, only in-frame clones are kept and a portion is missing. The sample lists tens of thousands of clones, around 93% occurring once. The antigens these receptors bind are not known. Specimen: unstimulated CD8+ T cells sorted from spleen or lymph node cells, collected before transplant. All receptors derive from a human donor who was the organ donor for an intestinal transplant.

The chain joins TRBV7-9 to TRBJ1-2; D may be TRBD1 (6 bases). The CDR3 has 14 residues. Germline CDR1 SEHNR, CDR2 FQNEAQ (reference sequence). Trimming left V 3 bases short and J 10 bases short, with 18 bases between. CDR3 coding DNA: TGTGCCAGCAGCTTCTTCAGGGGCGGATTGTCCTACACCTTC. Protein: CASSFFRGGLSYTF. Full variable domain (rest looked up from reference TRBV7-9 and TRBJ1-2): DTGVSQNPRHKITKRGQNVTFRCDPISEHNRLYWYRQTLGQGPEFLTYFQNEAQLEKSRLLSDRFSAERPKGSFSTLEIQRTEQGDSAMYLCASSFFRGGLSYTFGSGTRLTVV.

This clone has more than one count but fewer than ten. V and J are TRBV11-3 and TRBJ2-7; D unclear. The CDR3 sequence is 13 residues long. Between the trimmed V and J ends, which lost 1 base and 3 bases, there was a span of 7 bases. The V gene's germline CDR1 is SGHNT and CDR2 YENEEA. DNA of the CDR3: TGTGCCAGCAGCTTAGCGGGTAGCTACGAGCAGTACTTC. Amino acid sequence: CASSLAGSYEQYF.

The rearrangement joins TRBV5-5 to TRBJ1-2; TRBD1 agrees at 7 bases. CDR1 and CDR2 (germline): SGHKS, YYEKEE (reference sequence). This CDR3 comprises 13 residues. The V segment lost 5 bases and the J segment 2 bases; nucleotides outside the gene matches: 3. CDR3 DNA: TGTGCCAGCAGACGGGACAGCAACTATGGCTACACCTTC. Translating it yields CASRRDSNYGYTF.

The J gene is TRBJ2-7, the V gene TRBV5-1, with 7 bases aligning to TRBD1. The length of the CDR3 is 13 residues. The germline CDR1 and CDR2 sequences are SGHRS and YFSETQ. V was clipped by 5 bases and J by 5 bases; unmatched bases: 7. The CDR3 protein is CASRGQARHEQYF. In nucleotides, the CDR3 is TGCGCCAGCAGAGGACAGGCAAGGCACGAGCAGTACTTC.

The chain couples TRBV27 to TRBJ2-1, with TRBD2 matching 7 bases. Germline CDR1 MNHEY, CDR2 SMNVEV (reference sequence). The CDR3 sequence is 15 residues long. The junction had 3 bases not matched to a gene; V was cut back by 4 bases and J by 0 bases. CDR3 DNA sequence: TGTGCCAGCAGTTCGACTAGCTACTCCTACAATGAGCAGTTCTTC. Translated: CASSSTSYSYNEQFF.

The rearrangement links TRBV6-5 to TRBJ2-5; a possible D gene is TRBD1 (6 bases). Germline V gives CDR1 MNHEY, CDR2 SVGAGI. The CDR3 length is 15 residues. Between the trimmed V and J ends, which lost 6 bases and 2 bases, there was a span of 16 bases. The DNA for the CDR3 is TGTGCCAGCAGCCTCCTTGGACAGAAACAAGAGACCCAGTACTTC. Protein: CASSLLGQKQETQYF.

The chain employs TRBV29-1 and TRBJ1-4; 9 bases fit TRBD1. Trimming at V came to 7 bases and at J to 6 bases, leaving 3 bases not matched to a gene. The CDR3 length is 12 residues. CDR1 is SQVTM, CDR2 ANQGSEA, per germline. The CDR3 loop is CSGRTGDEKLFF. The CDR3 DNA reads TGCAGCGGAAGGACAGGGGATGAAAAACTGTTTTTT.

The genes are TRBV7-9 and TRBJ2-3; 9 nucleotides agree with TRBD2. Germline CDR1 reads SEHNR; CDR2 reads FQNEAQ (reference sequence). V dropped 1 base and J dropped 3; count of bases not matched to a gene: 2. This CDR3 is built from 15 residues. In nucleotides, the CDR3 is TGTGCCAGCAGCTTAGTTCTAGCGGGGACAGATACGCAGTATTTT. This gives the protein CASSLVLAGTDTQYF.

J is TRBJ2-7 and V is TRBV29-1, with D possibly called TRBD1 or TRBD2 (5 bases each). V gave up 4 bases and J gave up 0 bases, with 16 bases separating them. CDR3 length equals 15 residues. Per germline, CDR1 SQVTM and CDR2 ANQGSEA. The CDR3 here is CSVATGTPSSYEQYF. Here the CDR3 DNA reads TGCAGCGTTGCCACCGGGACCCCCAGCTCCTACGAGCAGTACTTC.

The chain carries TRBV19 and TRBJ2-1; D may match TRBD1 or TRBD2 (6 bases each). V dropped 6 bases and J dropped 16 bases, with 19 bases sitting between them. In germline, CDR1 is LNHDA, CDR2 SQIVND (reference sequence). The CDR3 spans 12 residues. Written as DNA, the CDR3 is TGTGCCAGTAGGGGGGTCCCAGGGGAGGAATTCTTC. Translated, it gives CASRGVPGEEFF.

The sample holds one count of this clone. This chain uses TRBV7-6 with TRBJ2-5, with TRBD2 matching over 8 bases. The V gene's germline CDR1 is SGHVS and CDR2 FNYEAQ. J gave up 0 bases and V 3 bases, and 6 bases lay outside the gene matches. This CDR3 has 16 amino acids. The CDR3 is CASSFGIAGYQETQYF. The CDR3 DNA follows: TGTGCCAGCAGCTTCGGTATAGCGGGGTACCAAGAGACCCAGTACTTC. Full variable domain (remainder filled in from reference TRBV7-6 and TRBJ2-5): GAGVSQSPRYKVTKRGQDVALRCDPISGHVSLYWYRQALGQGPEFLTYFNYEAQQDKSGLPNDRFSAERPEGSISTLTIQRTEQRDSAMYRCASSFGIAGYQETQYFGPGTRLLVL.

The V call is TRBV10-1, the J call TRBJ1-3; D uncertain. Trimming removed 4 bases from V and 5 bases from J, with 9 bases in between. The CDR3 loop spans 13 amino acids. Looked up from germline, CDR1 is WNHNN and CDR2 is SYGVQD (reference sequence). CDR3 in amino acids: CASSGQLRNTIYF. DNA for the CDR3: TGCGCCAGCAGTGGACAACTGAGAAACACCATATATTTT.

The chain combines TRBV27 with TRBJ2-3; D is unresolved. CDR3 length: 13 amino acids. V was shortened by 5 bases and J by 0 bases, with 6 bases between the two germline ends. Germline V CDR1 and CDR2: MNHEY, SMNVEV (reference sequence). Here the CDR3 reads CASSDPSTDTQYF. The CDR3 DNA is TGTGCCAGCAGTGACCCAAGCACAGATACGCAGTATTTT.

The V call is TRBV6-5, the J call TRBJ1-2; D is ambiguous. Germline V gene lookup returns CDR1 MNHEY and CDR2 SVGAGI. The CDR3 totals 13 residues. Trimming shortened V by 3 bases and J by 4 bases, and 9 bases separated the two germline ends. The CDR3 DNA reads TGTGCCAGCAGTTATAGGGCAATCTATGGCTACACCTTC. Its protein product is CASSYRAIYGYTF.

The chain carries TRBV10-1 and TRBJ2-2; TRBD2 is a possible D gene (5 bases). Looked up from germline, CDR1 is WNHNN and CDR2 is SYGVQD (reference sequence). V lost 0 bases, J lost 4 bases, and 6 bases lay in between. The CDR3 is 14 residues long. The CDR3 spells CASSESRATGELFF. CDR3 DNA: TGCGCCAGCAGTGAGTCGAGGGCCACCGGGGAGCTGTTTTTT.

CDR3 in DNA: TGTGCCAGCAGCTTTGTTTCATATTCTTACAATGAGCAGTTCTTC. Translated: CASSFVSYSYNEQFF. This rearrangement joins TRBV13 to TRBJ2-1, with D hard to call. V lost 3 bases, J lost 4 bases, and 13 bases lay in between. The CDR3 has 15 amino acids. Germline V gene data show CDR1 as PRHDT and CDR2 as FYEKMQ (reference sequence).

This clone occurred a few times. For the CDR3, the DNA is TGTGCCAGCAGCTGGAGCACAGATACGCAGTATTTT. It specifies CASSWSTDTQYF. This chain connects TRBV5-4 to TRBJ2-3; D is unresolved. V was shortened by 3 bases and J by 0 bases, with 2 bases between the two germline ends. The CDR3 is 12 residues long. Germline loops: CDR1 SGHNT, CDR2 YYREEE (reference sequence). Based on the CDR3 plus reference TRBV5-4 and TRBJ2-3, the full variable domain is ETGVTQSPTHLIKTRGQQVTLRCSSQSGHNTVSWYQQALGQGPQFIFQYYREEENGRGNFPPRFSGLQFPNYSSELNVNALELDDSALYLCASSWSTDTQYFGPGTRLTVL.

The gene calls are TRBV4-1 and TRBJ2-1, with a weak D call TRBD1 (5 bases). Trimming pared 0 bases from V and 2 bases from J, leaving 5 bases between. The CDR3 spans 14 residues. Germline CDR1 is MGHRA and CDR2 is YSYEKL. The CDR3 loop is CASSQEDTYNEQFF. In DNA, the CDR3 is TGCGCCAGCAGCCAAGAGGACACCTACAATGAGCAGTTCTTC.

The chain recombines TRBV29-1 with TRBJ2-7; tentative D call: TRBD1 (6 bases). The CDR3 loop spans 12 amino acids. Trimming cost V 6 bases and J 1 base, with 10 bases left between them. Germline V gene lookup returns CDR1 SQVTM and CDR2 ANQGSEA. The CDR3: CSVRQDSYEQYF. Written as DNA, the CDR3 is TGCAGCGTCCGACAGGATTCCTACGAGCAGTACTTC.

This chain connects TRBV2 to TRBJ2-1; 11 bases are shared with TRBD2. Germline V gene lookup returns CDR1 SNHLY and CDR2 FYNNEI. Trimming cost V 6 bases and J 8 bases; bases outside gene matches: 12. The CDR3 extends over 16 amino acids. CDR3: CASRLPGLAVDDEQFF. The CDR3 DNA reads TGTGCCAGCAGGTTACCGGGACTAGCGGTGGACGATGAGCAGTTCTTC.